This T cell receptor beta chain was identified in a study of CD8 T cells in Susac syndrome. When the RNA was reverse transcribed, random hexamers were used with an input of about 0.5 to 1 ug. TCRdb ran MiXCR on the immunoSEQ multiplex PCR reads and lists one entry per CDR3 protein. This sample has more than 65,000 distinct CDR3 sequences, with roughly 94% found just once. The CDR3 contains 18 residues. The germline V and J ends were trimmed by 3 bases and 2 bases, with 19 bases remaining between them. Germline V gene lookup returns CDR1 ENHRY and CDR2 SYGVKD. Blood CD8+ and CD4+ T cells underwent high-throughput TCR beta sequencing. Age- and sex-matched healthy donors served as the control group.

The sequenced sample was CD8+ T cells from PBMCs. The chain carries TRBV10-3 and TRBJ2-2; either TRBD1 or TRBD2 may fit D (5 bases each). This sequence was found in a human donor in good health. The DNA for the CDR3 is TGTGCCATCAGTGATGCCGGGGCCCTGATTGACAACACCGGGGAGCTGTTTTTT. Its translation: CAISDAGALIDNTGELFF.